The rows below give T cell receptor beta chains drawn from one sample of a study of T cell responses to AZD1222 COVID-19 vaccine. The data were produced by immunoSEQ multiplex PCR, yet TCRdb's version contains in-frame clones alone and is incomplete. The data show roughly 150,000 clones, with approximately 90% seen just once and over 1% held by the top ten. The material was peripheral blood, obtained 28 days after the second AZD1222 dose. These receptors originate from an adult who received the AZD1222 COVID-19 vaccine. The CDR3 runs from the conserved cysteine through the conserved F or W. Each record gives: J gene, V gene, CDR3 protein.

TRBJ2-5,TRBV7-6,CASSLPPPGETQYF
TRBJ1-2,TRBV9,CASSMGQGNYGYTF
TRBJ1-2,TRBV9,CASSASQGAGPYGYTF
TRBJ2-7,TRBV6-6,CASSYSPEMSYEQYF
TRBJ2-1,TRBV7-3,CASSSPGTGTDNEQFF
TRBJ1-2,TRBV4-1,CASSQGDRGRNYGYTF
TRBJ2-3,TRBV11-3,CASSPGGAGGPDTQYF
TRBJ2-3,TRBV19,CASSQGPRGDTQYF
TRBJ1-2,TRBV6-5,CASRAGGANYGYTF
TRBJ2-7,TRBV19,CASRGQASYEQYF
TRBJ1-1,TRBV18,CASSPSGPPGTEAFF
TRBJ2-7,TRBV27,CASSSRPPYEQYF
TRBJ1-2,TRBV7-9,CASSLAGGGGYTF
TRBJ2-5,TRBV5-1,CASSLGDSGQETQYF
TRBJ2-7,TRBV12-5,CASGSLREQYF
TRBJ2-2,TRBV28,CASQFMAGNGELFF
TRBJ1-2,TRBV28,CASSTLIGGYTF
TRBJ2-7,TRBV3-1/TRBV3-2,CASSQQAITYEQYF
TRBJ1-1,TRBV5-1,CASSLAVSGARAFF
TRBJ1-1,TRBV11-2,CASSLLLENTEAFF
TRBJ2-3,TRBV28,CASSFGGGQADTQYF
TRBJ1-2,TRBV18,CASSPGQGYTF
TRBJ2-7,TRBV19,CASSGTSGYEQYF
TRBJ1-3,TRBV5-8,CASTREKRINSGNTIYF
TRBJ1-1,TRBV24-1,CATSDLTEAFF
TRBJ2-7,TRBV7-6,CASSEGFRYEQYF
TRBJ1-1,TRBV27,CASTPRTNTEAFF
TRBJ2-3,TRBV11-2,CASGLEIDTQYF
TRBJ1-2,TRBV3-1/TRBV3-2,CASKIGRGNYGYTF
TRBJ2-2,TRBV9,CASSTTQASTGELFF
TRBJ2-1,TRBV7-9,CASSLAQTSRNEQFF
TRBJ1-4,TRBV7-2,CASSLVARREKLFF
TRBJ2-7,TRBV7-2,CASSPGQGPRSYEQYF
TRBJ1-2,TRBV7-3,CASSSPGQGDRYTF
TRBJ1-2,TRBV14,CASSQTRGANYGYTF
TRBJ2-7,TRBV28,CASSLGQMVQYF
TRBJ2-5,TRBV19,CASSTRGYQETQYF
TRBJ2-7,TRBV5-1,CASRLWTSGSYEQYF
TRBJ1-1,TRBV24-1,CATSRGQGAYTEAFF
TRBJ2-7,TRBV7-8,CASSTDRGTYEQYF
TRBJ2-1,TRBV7-6,CASSSGGASGSYEQFF
TRBJ2-3,TRBV27,CASSLSRGTDTQYF